Listed below are T cell receptor beta chains from one sample, sequenced in a study of shared clonotypes between healthy human individuals. Assay used: immunoSEQ multiplex PCR; TCRdb lists only in-frame clones, some missing. Here the sample spans 2 million to 3 million clones, roughly 93% being singletons. The sample comprised naive CD4+ T cells from PBMCs. Every receptor here comes from a man between 18 and 29 years old in good health. Some clones in this sample may be carry-over from other donors' samples. The CDR3 runs from the conserved cysteine through the conserved F or W. D genes are given only for firm matches. Only some rows state a clone size, as once, few, many or a class for expanded clones.

v_gene	d_gene	abundance	j_gene	len	CDR3nt	CDR3aa
TRBV5-1	TRBD2	.	TRBJ2-1	17	TGCGCCAGCAGCCCCGGGACTAGCGGGAGCTCCTACAATGAGCAGTTCTTC	CASSPGTSGSSYNEQFF
TRBV30	.	.	TRBJ1-1	11	TGTGCCTGCACCTCGAGCACTGAAGCTTTCTTT	CACTSSTEAFF
TRBV7-8	.	few	TRBJ1-1	14	TGTGCCAGCAGCTTAACTTTTCTGAACACTGAAGCTTTCTTT	CASSLTFLNTEAFF
TRBV5-1	.	.	TRBJ1-4	14	TGCGCCAGCAGCTGGGGAGGGACTAATGAAAAACTGTTTTTT	CASSWGGTNEKLFF
TRBV6-1	.	.	TRBJ2-1	13	TGTGCCAGTGGAGGCCGAGTATACAATGAGCAGTTCTTC	CASGGRVYNEQFF
TRBV4-3	.	.	TRBJ1-2	17	TGCGCCAGCAGCCAAGTGATGAACCAGGGATTTAACTATGGCTACACCTTC	CASSQVMNQGFNYGYTF
TRBV30	.	.	TRBJ1-4	13	TGTGCCTGGAGTCGGCGGCCTGGAGAAAAACTGTTTTTT	CAWSRRPGEKLFF
TRBV7-9	TRBD2	.	TRBJ2-2	16	TGTGCCGCCGCCGGGGCAGCGGGGGGGAGCACCGGGGAGCTGTTTTTT	CAAAGAAGGSTGELFF
TRBV4-2	TRBD1	once	TRBJ2-3	16	TGTGCCAGCAGCCAAGATTACAGGACAGGGGCAGATACGCAGTATTTT	CASSQDYRTGADTQYF
TRBV11-2	TRBD2	.	TRBJ2-2	15	TGTGCCAGCAGCACCCCGGGGGGGCCAGTCGGGGAGCTGTTTTTT	CASSTPGGPVGELFF
TRBV4-3	TRBD2	.	TRBJ2-2	15	TGCGCCAGCAGCCATTCGGGAGGGCGAAACGGGGAGCTGTTTTTT	CASSHSGGRNGELFF
TRBV5-1	.	.	TRBJ2-7	14	TGCGCCAGCAGCACCCGGGCTGCTTCCTACGAGCAGTACTTC	CASSTRAASYEQYF
TRBV7-3	.	.	TRBJ2-3	16	TGTGCCAGCAGCTTAAATGGACCCCTCATCACAGATACGCAGTATTTT	CASSLNGPLITDTQYF
TRBV5-4	TRBD2	.	TRBJ2-1	14	TGTGCCAGCAGCTTGCCTAGCGGGAAAGGGGAGCAGTTCTTC	CASSLPSGKGEQFF
TRBV5-6	TRBD1	.	TRBJ1-2	14	TGTGCCAGCAGCTTTACAGGGGGCAACTATGGCTACACCTTC	CASSFTGGNYGYTF
TRBV18	.	.	TRBJ2-7	14	TGTGCCAGCTCACCGGCGGTTGGGACCTACGAGCAGTACTTC	CASSPAVGTYEQYF
TRBV7-2	.	.	TRBJ1-3	18	TGTGCCAGCACCCCTTGGGGACTGGACGGTAGCTCTGGAAACACCATATATTTT	CASTPWGLDGSSGNTIYF
TRBV11-2	.	.	TRBJ2-1	15	TGTGCCACGCAACCCGGTCGATTTAGCTACAATGAGCAGTTCTTC	CATQPGRFSYNEQFF
TRBV2	.	.	TRBJ2-7	14	TGTGCCAGCAAAGGTCCTATTAGCTCCTACGAGCAGTACTTC	CASKGPISSYEQYF
TRBV4-2	.	.	TRBJ2-7	17	TGTGCCAGCAGCCTAAAGGCGATGCGGGACCAGTCCTACGAGCAGTACTTC	CASSLKAMRDQSYEQYF
TRBV6-6	.	.	TRBJ2-3	13	TGTGCCATCGAGAGTTACAGCACAGATACGCAGTATTTT	CAIESYSTDTQYF
TRBV2	.	.	TRBJ1-2	15	TGTGCCAGCAGCCCCCACTCGGACAGCAACTATGGCTACACCTTC	CASSPHSDSNYGYTF
TRBV19	.	.	TRBJ1-1	14	TGTGCCAGTAGAAGTAGGGGAGGGAACACTGAAGCTTTCTTT	CASRSRGGNTEAFF
TRBV11-3	.	.	TRBJ2-7	13	TGTGCCAGCAGCTTAGGGAGACGGCACGAGCAGTACTTC	CASSLGRRHEQYF
TRBV10-3	.	.	TRBJ1-2	14	TGTGCCATCAGTGAGCCCTCGGAGGGTGCTGGCTACACCTTC	CAISEPSEGAGYTF
TRBV5-1	TRBD1	.	TRBJ2-5	14	TGCGCCAGCACCCGGACAGGGGGCCATGAGACCCAGTACTTC	CASTRTGGHETQYF
TRBV10-1	.	.	TRBJ2-3	12	TGCGCCAGCAGAGACAGCACAGATACGCAGTATTTT	CASRDSTDTQYF